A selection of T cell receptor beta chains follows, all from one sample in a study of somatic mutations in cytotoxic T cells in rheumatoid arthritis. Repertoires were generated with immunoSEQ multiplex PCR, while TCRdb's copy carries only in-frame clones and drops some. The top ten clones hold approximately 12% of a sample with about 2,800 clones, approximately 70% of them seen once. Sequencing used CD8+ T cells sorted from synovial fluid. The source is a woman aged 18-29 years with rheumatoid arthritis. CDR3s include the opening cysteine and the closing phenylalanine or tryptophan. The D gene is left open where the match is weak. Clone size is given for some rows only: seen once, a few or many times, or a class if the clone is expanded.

CDR3nt: TGTGCCAGCAGCTTAGATTCAGGGTCAGATTCACCCCTCCACTTT
CDR3aa: CASSLDSGSDSPLHF
v_gene: TRBV11-2
len: 15
j_gene: TRBJ1-6
d_gene: .
abundance: .

CDR3nt: TGCAGCGCCGGGGGACTAGCGGTTCCAGAGCAGTTCTTC
CDR3aa: CSAGGLAVPEQFF
v_gene: TRBV29-1
len: 13
j_gene: TRBJ2-1
d_gene: TRBD2
abundance: .

CDR3nt: TGTGCCAGCAGTTTATGGATAACAGGGGACGAGCAGTACTTC
CDR3aa: CASSLWITGDEQYF
v_gene: TRBV27
len: 14
j_gene: TRBJ2-7
d_gene: TRBD1
abundance: .

CDR3nt: TGTGCCAGCTGCGCAGAGGTTGCTTTCTATGGCTACACCTTC
CDR3aa: CASCAEVAFYGYTF
v_gene: TRBV2
len: 14
j_gene: TRBJ1-2
d_gene: .
abundance: .

CDR3nt: TGTGCCAGCAGTGCCGGAGGGGTTAAGGAGCAGCACTTC
CDR3aa: CASSAGGVKEQHF
v_gene: TRBV2
len: 13
j_gene: TRBJ2-7
d_gene: .
abundance: .

CDR3nt: TGTGCCAGCAGCGCAGCTAGCTCTGGGGCCAACGTCCTGACTTTC
CDR3aa: CASSAASSGANVLTF
v_gene: TRBV9
len: 15
j_gene: TRBJ2-6
d_gene: .
abundance: .

CDR3nt: TGTGCCAGCAGTGAAGGGGGGCGCACCTATGGCTACACCTTC
CDR3aa: CASSEGGRTYGYTF
v_gene: TRBV2
len: 14
j_gene: TRBJ1-2
d_gene: .
abundance: .

CDR3nt: TGTGCCAGCAGTTTAACTACTAGCGGGGGCTGGAGCACAGATACGCAGTATTTT
CDR3aa: CASSLTTSGGWSTDTQYF
v_gene: TRBV27
len: 18
j_gene: TRBJ2-3
d_gene: TRBD2
abundance: .

CDR3nt: TGTGCCATCGGGTCGGGGGACAGACTCACAGATACGCAGTATTTT
CDR3aa: CAIGSGDRLTDTQYF
v_gene: TRBV10-3
len: 15
j_gene: TRBJ2-3
d_gene: .
abundance: .

CDR3nt: TGTGCCAGCTTCAGAGGGAGCTTCTATGGCTACACCTTC
CDR3aa: CASFRGSFYGYTF
v_gene: TRBV6-5
len: 13
j_gene: TRBJ1-2
d_gene: .
abundance: .

CDR3nt: TGTGCCAGCAGCAGCTACAGGCGCCACGAGCAGTACTTC
CDR3aa: CASSSYRRHEQYF
v_gene: TRBV21-1
len: 13
j_gene: TRBJ2-7
d_gene: .
abundance: .

CDR3nt: TGTGCCAGCAACGCGGGAGGCAATCAGCCCCAGCATTTT
CDR3aa: CASNAGGNQPQHF
v_gene: TRBV6-5
len: 13
j_gene: TRBJ1-5
d_gene: .
abundance: .

CDR3nt: TGTGCCAGCAGCTCGATACAGAACACTGAAGCTTTCTTT
CDR3aa: CASSSIQNTEAFF
v_gene: TRBV5-8
len: 13
j_gene: TRBJ1-1
d_gene: .
abundance: .

CDR3nt: TGTGCCAGCAGCCCCAGGGTGAACACTGAAGCTTTCTTT
CDR3aa: CASSPRVNTEAFF
v_gene: TRBV11-3
len: 13
j_gene: TRBJ1-1
d_gene: .
abundance: once

CDR3nt: TGTGCCAGCAGTTTATTGGGGGGGCCACCCCTCCACTTT
CDR3aa: CASSLLGGPPLHF
v_gene: TRBV27
len: 13
j_gene: TRBJ1-6
d_gene: .
abundance: .

CDR3nt: TGTGCCAGCAGCTTGGCCGACTTGTCGGGGTGGCATCGCACAGATACGCAGTATTTT
CDR3aa: CASSLADLSGWHRTDTQYF
v_gene: TRBV5-6
len: 19
j_gene: TRBJ2-3
d_gene: .
abundance: .

CDR3nt: TGTGCCAGCAGAGGGGGGGACAGGGGGGTGGACACTGAAGCTTTCTTT
CDR3aa: CASRGGDRGVDTEAFF
v_gene: TRBV27
len: 16
j_gene: TRBJ1-1
d_gene: TRBD1
abundance: .

CDR3nt: TGTGCCAGCAGTTTAGGGCCCAGACCCAACAATGAGCAGTTCTTC
CDR3aa: CASSLGPRPNNEQFF
v_gene: TRBV28
len: 15
j_gene: TRBJ2-1
d_gene: .
abundance: once

CDR3nt: TGTGCCACCAGCCGACAGGGGGGGATCATGGACACTGAAGCTTTCTTT
CDR3aa: CATSRQGGIMDTEAFF
v_gene: TRBV15
len: 16
j_gene: TRBJ1-1
d_gene: TRBD1
abundance: .

CDR3nt: TGTAGCGTTCGGAGTGGACTAAGCATACAAAGTCGGGCCAACGTCCTGACTTTC
CDR3aa: CSVRSGLSIQSRANVLTF
v_gene: TRBV29-1
len: 18
j_gene: TRBJ2-6
d_gene: .
abundance: .

CDR3nt: TGTGCCAGCAGCCCCCTTAGGAGCGATTCACCCCTCCACTTT
CDR3aa: CASSPLRSDSPLHF
v_gene: TRBV11-2
len: 14
j_gene: TRBJ1-6
d_gene: .
abundance: once

CDR3nt: TGCGCCAGCAGCCATCGACAGCAGAACACTGAAGCTTTCTTT
CDR3aa: CASSHRQQNTEAFF
v_gene: TRBV5-1
len: 14
j_gene: TRBJ1-1
d_gene: .
abundance: .

CDR3nt: TGTGCCAGCAGTTTCGGGGACTCCTACGAGCAGTACTTC
CDR3aa: CASSFGDSYEQYF
v_gene: TRBV28
len: 13
j_gene: TRBJ2-7
d_gene: .
abundance: .

CDR3nt: TGTGCCAGCAGCTACCCCCGAGGCGGGATTTTGAACACTGAAGCTTTCTTT
CDR3aa: CASSYPRGGILNTEAFF
v_gene: TRBV7-2
len: 17
j_gene: TRBJ1-1
d_gene: .
abundance: .

CDR3nt: TGTGCCAGCAGCTCGACTAGCGGGAGCGGTGGAGAGACCCAGTACTTC
CDR3aa: CASSSTSGSGGETQYF
v_gene: TRBV13
len: 16
j_gene: TRBJ2-5
d_gene: TRBD2
abundance: .

CDR3nt: TGTGCCAGCAGCTCCAGACTAGCGGGGTTCTACAATGAGCAGTTCTTC
CDR3aa: CASSSRLAGFYNEQFF
v_gene: TRBV7-2
len: 16
j_gene: TRBJ2-1
d_gene: TRBD2
abundance: .

CDR3nt: TGTGCCAGCTCTAGCGGGGAAACCTACGAGCAGTACTTC
CDR3aa: CASSSGETYEQYF
v_gene: TRBV6-1
len: 13
j_gene: TRBJ2-7
d_gene: TRBD2
abundance: .

CDR3nt: TGTGCCACCAGGAGCGGCGGGGAACCCGAACTGTTTTTT
CDR3aa: CATRSGGEPELFF
v_gene: TRBV15
len: 13
j_gene: TRBJ1-4
d_gene: .
abundance: .

CDR3nt: TGCGCCAGCAGCCAAGATCGGGGTTATAGCAATCAGCCCCAGCATTTT
CDR3aa: CASSQDRGYSNQPQHF
v_gene: TRBV4-3
len: 16
j_gene: TRBJ1-5
d_gene: .
abundance: .